This T cell receptor beta chain was captured by sequencing in a study of T cell responses to AZD1222 COVID-19 vaccine. The table came from immunoSEQ multiplex PCR; TCRdb's copy has only in-frame clones and leaves some out. Of about 110,000 clones in the sample, around 87% were seen once. This CDR3 has 14 amino acids. CDR1 is SGHTA, CDR2 FQGNSA, per germline. V was pared by 5 bases and J by 4 bases, with 4 bases of the junction left unmatched. The J gene is TRBJ2-3, the V gene TRBV7-2; 9 positions match TRBD1. Sequenced material: peripheral blood, taken 28 days after the second AZD1222 dose. The sequence came from an adult who received the AZD1222 COVID-19 vaccine. CDR3 nucleotide sequence: TGTGCCAGCAGCCCGGGACAGGGTCCAGATACGCAGTATTTT. Residues: CASSPGQGPDTQYF.